This T cell receptor beta chain was recorded in a study of PD-1 blockade in mismatch repair-deficient tumors. Study at large: Patients had around 11 mismatch repair-deficient cancer types and were previously treated and progressing. Study results and caveats: After pembrolizumab, tumor-resident clones rose rapidly, then generally contracted before radiologic responses.

The method was immunoSEQ multiplex PCR; TCRdb's version includes in-frame clones alone and lacks a portion of them. The table lists around 110,000 clones, around 80% of them singletons, with 4% to 6% in the top ten. V lost 2 bases, J lost 5 bases, and 5 bases stayed unmatched. Looked up from germline, CDR1 is SGHDT and CDR2 is YYEEEE. This CDR3 has 15 amino acids. As to this clone: The target antigen is unknown.

This sample comprised peripheral blood, obtained more than 58 weeks after starting pembrolizumab. The chain links TRBV5-6 to TRBJ2-1, with 9 bases matching TRBD2. This clonotype was obtained from an adult with mismatch repair-deficient cancer. CDR3 sequence: CASSLAGGRNNEQFF. The CDR3 DNA reads as TGTGCCAGCAGCTTAGCGGGGGGACGAAACAATGAGCAGTTCTTC.